This entry lists 16 T cell receptor beta chains sequenced from one sample in a study of beta chain features in type 1 diabetes. The authors reverse transcribed all of the isolated RNA, so sequencing captured expressed TCRB transcripts. The table came from immunoSEQ multiplex PCR; TCRdb's copy has only in-frame clones and leaves some out. The data contain around 12,000 clones, about half of them singletons. The source material was stem cell memory CD4+ T cells from blood. The receptors derive from a young man in good health.

The J gene is TRBJ1-2, the V gene TRBV2; perhaps TRBD1 as D (5 bases). V lost 0 bases, J lost 5 bases, and 19 bases lay in between. Per germline, CDR1 SNHLY and CDR2 FYNNEI. This CDR3 contains 17 residues. As DNA, the CDR3 is TGTGCCAGCAGTGAAGCGCTTCTCGGCAGCCAGGGTTATGGCTACACCTTC. It is translated as CASSEALLGSQGYGYTF.

The J gene is TRBJ2-5, the V gene TRBV9; D perhaps matches TRBD2 (5 bases). The CDR3 length is 16 residues. Germline V gene lookup returns CDR1 SGDLS and CDR2 YYNGEE. Trimming left V 0 bases short and J 2 bases short, with 14 bases between. In DNA, the CDR3 is TGTGCCAGCAGCGTAGCCGGCCTCAGGAGGCAAGAGACCCAGTACTTC. It is translated as CASSVAGLRRQETQYF.

The chain has TRBV6-5 and TRBJ1-5, with a tentative D call TRBD1 (6 bases). Germline V gene lookup returns CDR1 MNHEY and CDR2 SVGAGI. The CDR3 consists of 13 residues. The ends were cut back, 6 bases at V and 6 bases at J, with 12 bases in the middle. CDR3 coding DNA: TGTGCCAGCAGGGCTAGGGGGTTTCAGCCCCAGCATTTT. It encodes CASRARGFQPQHF.

This clone occurred a few times. The rearrangement uses TRBV28 and TRBJ1-2; D gene uncertain. CDR3 length equals 13 residues. CDR1 is MDHEN, CDR2 SYDVKM, per germline. The germline V and J ends were trimmed by 1 base and 4 bases, with 7 bases remaining between them. CDR3 nucleotide sequence: TGTGCCAGCAGTTTATCAGTTCGCTATGGCTACACCTTC. Translating it yields CASSLSVRYGYTF.

The chain couples TRBV19 to TRBJ2-1; 11 positions match TRBD1. The CDR3 consists of 15 residues. Germline lookup yields CDR1 LNHDA and CDR2 SQIVND (reference sequence). Trimming at V came to 3 bases and at J to 8 bases, leaving 6 bases not matched to a gene. Written as DNA, the CDR3 is TGTGCCAGTAGTATTCGGGACAGGGGGAACGATGAGCAGTTCTTC. Its protein is CASSIRDRGNDEQFF.

This chain connects TRBV6-5 to TRBJ1-6, with unresolved D. Germline V gene sequence: CDR1 MNHEY, CDR2 SVGAGI. Trimming pared 4 bases from V and 7 bases from J, leaving 14 bases between. This CDR3 contains 15 residues. The CDR3 is CASSSPSRENSPLHF. The CDR3, as DNA: TGTGCCAGCAGTTCCCCTTCTCGGGAAAATTCACCCCTCCACTTT.

V and J are TRBV5-6 and TRBJ1-1; 9 bases line up with TRBD1. Germline values: CDR1 SGHDT, CDR2 YYEEEE. The CDR3 is 16 amino acids. J lost 2 bases, V lost 3 bases, and 8 bases had no gene match. In DNA, the CDR3 is TGTGCCAGCAGCTCCGACAGGGGGACTTATAACACTGAAGCTTTCTTT. Translated, it gives CASSSDRGTYNTEAFF.

This sequence joins TRBV5-4 and TRBJ2-1; weak D call: TRBD1 (6 bases). The CDR3 is 17 amino acids. Germline loops: CDR1 SGHNT, CDR2 YYREEE (reference sequence). Between the trimmed V and J ends, which lost 4 bases and 5 bases, there was a span of 22 bases. The CDR3 region has the DNA TGTGCCAGCAGCCCCCCCAACAGGGTTCTGGTGGACAATGAGCAGTTCTTC. The encoded protein is CASSPPNRVLVDNEQFF.

The chain recombines TRBV9 with TRBJ2-5; maybe TRBD2 (7 bases). Germline V gene lookup returns CDR1 SGDLS and CDR2 YYNGEE. Trimming removed 0 bases from V and 2 bases from J, with 14 bases in between. The CDR3 spans 16 residues. CDR3 sequence: CASSVVPGEGQETQYF. DNA of the CDR3: TGTGCCAGCAGCGTAGTGCCAGGGGAGGGTCAAGAGACCCAGTACTTC.

This chain uses TRBV7-9 with TRBJ2-7, with unresolved D. The V and J ends lost 1 base and 4 bases respectively, with 8 bases between them. This CDR3 is built from 13 residues. CDR1 and CDR2 from the germline V gene are SEHNR and FQNEAQ (reference sequence). CDR3 bases: TGTGCCAGCAGCTTAGGAGGTGGATACGAGCAGTACTTC. The encoded protein is CASSLGGGYEQYF.

This rearrangement joins TRBV9 to TRBJ2-1, with 10 bases aligning to TRBD2. V lost 0 bases, J lost 0 bases, and 9 bases stayed unmatched. The CDR3 runs to 19 residues. Germline V gives CDR1 SGDLS, CDR2 YYNGEE. The CDR3 sequence: CASSVGGVAGGHSYNEQFF. The CDR3, as DNA: TGTGCCAGCAGCGTAGGCGGCGTAGCGGGGGGCCACTCCTACAATGAGCAGTTCTTC.

The chain uses TRBV28 and TRBJ2-7, with 8 bases lining up with TRBD1. V trimming: 5 bases; J trimming: 4 bases; junction bases outside the gene matches: 7. CDR1 is MDHEN and CDR2 is SYDVKM in the germline V gene. This CDR3 spans 14 amino acids. The CDR3 DNA reads as TGTGCCAGCAGTGGGAGGACAGGGACGTACGAGCAGTACTTC. This encodes CASSGRTGTYEQYF.

The chain joins TRBV7-9 to TRBJ2-1; TRBD2 aligns across 11 bases. The V segment lost 5 bases and the J segment 8 bases; nucleotides outside the gene matches: 8. CDR1 is SEHNR, CDR2 FQNEAQ, per germline (reference sequence). The CDR3 sequence is 15 residues long. The CDR3: CASSILAGGLDEQFF. Here the CDR3 DNA reads TGTGCCAGCAGCATTCTAGCGGGGGGATTGGATGAGCAGTTCTTC.

The chain couples TRBV15 to TRBJ2-5, with D possibly being TRBD2 (5 bases). Germline values: CDR1 LNHNV, CDR2 YYDKDF (reference sequence). Trimming pared 1 base from V and 3 bases from J, leaving 9 bases between. The CDR3 runs to 14 residues. CDR3 residues: CATSRGLAEETQYF. The CDR3 DNA follows: TGTGCCACCAGCAGAGGTCTAGCTGAAGAGACCCAGTACTTC.

The chain is built from TRBV11-2 and TRBJ1-2, with 10 bases identical to TRBD1. Trimming cost V 4 bases and J 4 bases; bases outside gene matches: 9. Germline V gene data show CDR1 as SGHAT and CDR2 as FQNNGV. The CDR3 consists of 16 residues. CDR3 sequence (DNA): TGTGCCAGCAGCTCCAAGAGACAGGGGGCGTTCTATGGCTACACCTTC. This gives the protein CASSSKRQGAFYGYTF.

The rearrangement links TRBV7-2 to TRBJ1-5, with 8 bases aligning to TRBD1. The germline gives CDR1 SGHTA, CDR2 FQGNSA. With V trimmed by 5 bases and J by 0 bases, 12 bases remained unmatched. The CDR3 spans 18 residues. In nucleotides, the CDR3 is TGTGCCAGCAGCCCATGGATTGATGGACAGGGTAGCAATCAGCCCCAGCATTTT. It encodes CASSPWIDGQGSNQPQHF.